This T cell receptor (beta chain) was sequenced in a study of technical replicates of blood from a few donors. Germline values: CDR1 SGHTA, CDR2 FQGTGA. Losses at the gene ends were 7 bases for V and 0 bases for J; bases not matched to a gene: 7. This CDR3 has 16 residues. Sequencing used immunoSEQ multiplex PCR; TCRdb keeps in-frame clones, though not all of them. The sample has 55,000 to 75,000 clones, roughly 90% seen once. The chain joins TRBV7-3 to TRBJ2-2, with TRBD1 matching 8 bases. The source is a human donor in good health. Sequencing was carried out using T cells isolated from PBMCs. In DNA form, the CDR3 reads TGTGCCAGCAACATTGGGACAGGTCCGAACACCGGGGAGCTGTTTTTT. Its translation: CASNIGTGPNTGELFF. Full variable domain (missing parts from reference TRBV7-3 and TRBJ2-2): GAGVSQTPSNKVTEKGKYVELRCDPISGHTALYWYRQSLGQGPEFLIYFQGTGAADDSGLPNDRFFAVRPEGSVSTLKIQRTERGDSAVYLCASNIGTGPNTGELFFGEGSRLTVL.